The 19 T cell receptor beta chains below all came from one sample that was sequenced in a study of blood T cell repertoires in COVID-19. Some clones are missing from TCRdb's copy, which holds only in-frame ones; the method was immunoSEQ multiplex PCR. The data contain approximately 280,000 clones, roughly nine tenths of them singletons. The specimen was PBMCs or T cells enriched from blood (not recorded which). The receptors derive from a woman aged 60-75 years who had recovered from COVID-19.

The table lists this clone with a count of one. The V call is TRBV6-1, the J call TRBJ2-7; weak D call: TRBD1 (5 bases). The V gene's germline CDR1 is MNHNS and CDR2 SASEGT. V lost 3 bases to trimming and J lost 6 bases, with 12 bases between them. The CDR3 contains 13 residues. This CDR3 is CASSDGQGSEQYF. For the CDR3, the DNA is TGTGCCAGCAGTGATGGGCAGGGTAGCGAGCAGTACTTC.

In DNA form, the CDR3 reads TGTGCCAGCAGCCAACAGGGTTCCCCCAACTATGGCTACACCTTC. It translates to CASSQQGSPNYGYTF. This chain joins TRBV7-3 and TRBJ1-2, with D perhaps TRBD1 (6 bases). Germline assignment: CDR1 SGHTA and CDR2 FQGTGA. CDR3 length: 15 residues. The V and J ends lost 5 bases and 2 bases respectively, with 15 bases between them.

V gene TRBV5-6 combines with J gene TRBJ1-2; no clear D gene. CDR1 is SGHDT and CDR2 is YYEEEE in the germline V gene. The CDR3 extends over 14 amino acids. V was clipped by 2 bases and J by 6 bases, with 14 bases between them. CDR3 sequence (DNA): TGTGCCAGCAGCTTAGGAACAATGGGCCATGGCTACACCTTC. This codes for CASSLGTMGHGYTF.

The genes are TRBV5-6 and TRBJ1-3; 8 nucleotides line up with TRBD1. With 0 bases clipped from V and 8 bases from J, the junction kept 4 bases outside the gene matches. The germline V gene encodes CDR1 SGHDT and CDR2 YYEEEE. The CDR3 is made up of 14 amino acids. The CDR3 nucleotides are TGTGCCAGCAGCTTGGGGACAGGGATGTACACCATATATTTT. It specifies CASSLGTGMYTIYF.

This chain uses TRBV28 with TRBJ2-7, with TRBD1 identical over 12 bases. The germline CDR1 and CDR2 sequences are MDHEN and SYDVKM. V shed 7 bases and J 7 bases; nucleotides not matched to a gene: 11. The CDR3 has 15 amino acids. CDR3 nucleotides: TGTGCCAGCAACCTCTCCGGGACAGGGGGCTGGGAGCAGTACTTC. Translating it yields CASNLSGTGGWEQYF. The full variable domain, with the rest looked up from reference TRBV28 and TRBJ2-7, is DVKVTQSSRYLVKRTGEKVFLECVQDMDHENMFWYRQDPGLGLRLIYFSYDVKMKEKGDIPEGYSVSREKKERFSLILESASTNQTSMYLCASNLSGTGGWEQYFGPGTRLTVT.

Concerning this clone itself: This CDR3 is also generated by other DNA sequences in the sample. V is TRBV30 and J is TRBJ1-5; no definite D call. Trimming took off 0 bases at V and 1 base at J, with 7 bases between the two ends. The CDR3 has 14 amino acids. Germline lookup yields CDR1 GTSNPN and CDR2 SVGIG (reference sequence). The CDR3, as DNA: TGTGCCTGGAGTGTGGGAGGGAGCAATCAGCCCCAGCATTTT. Translated: CAWSVGGSNQPQHF.

The rearrangement links TRBV10-3 to TRBJ1-4; 8 positions agree with TRBD1. Germline CDR1 reads ENHRY; CDR2 reads SYGVKD. The CDR3 sequence is 15 residues long. With V trimmed by 4 bases and J by 8 bases, 9 bases remained unmatched. CDR3 nucleotides: TGTGCCATCAGTGGTTCCGGGACAGGTACAGAAAAACTGTTTTTT. This gives the protein CAISGSGTGTEKLFF.

The chain carries TRBV9 and TRBJ2-3, with D perhaps TRBD2 (6 bases). V was trimmed by 1 base and J by 4 bases, leaving 10 bases between them. Per the germline V gene, CDR1 is SGDLS and CDR2 is YYNGEE. The CDR3 sequence is 14 residues long. Here the CDR3 reads CASSVLEGSDTQYF. In nucleotides, the CDR3 is TGTGCCAGCAGCGTATTGGAGGGGTCAGATACGCAGTATTTT.

A remark on this clone: The same CDR3 is also encoded by other DNA sequences in this sample. This chain uses TRBV2 with TRBJ1-6; D might be TRBD1 (6 bases). The germline CDR1 and CDR2 sequences are SNHLY and FYNNEI. The V end lost 3 bases, the J end lost 7 bases, and 7 bases lay between the germline ends. The CDR3 runs 13 residues. The DNA for the CDR3 is TGTGCCAGCAGTGACAGGGGCAATTCACCCCTCCACTTT. Encoded protein: CASSDRGNSPLHF.

The rearrangement uses TRBV24-1 and TRBJ2-5; 7 nucleotides match TRBD1. The V segment lost 4 bases and the J segment 0 bases; nucleotides outside the gene matches: 4. The CDR3 has 15 residues. Per germline, CDR1 KGHDR and CDR2 SFDVKD. The CDR3 spells CATSETGLDQETQYF. The CDR3 nucleotides are TGTGCCACCAGTGAGACAGGGTTAGACCAAGAGACCCAGTACTTC.

This clone was observed at least ten times. The rearrangement uses TRBV9 and TRBJ2-7; TRBD2 aligns across 7 bases. Trimming removed 1 base from V and 5 bases from J; junction bases left unmatched: 6. The V gene's germline CDR1 is SGDLS and CDR2 YYNGEE. CDR3 length: 14 amino acids. The CDR3 here is CASSVWGGSDEQYF. The CDR3 DNA sequence: TGTGCCAGCAGCGTATGGGGGGGAAGCGACGAGCAGTACTTC.

The CDR3 spells CASSQGGGGAHNEQFF. The CDR3 region has the DNA TGTGCCAGCAGCCAAGGAGGCGGGGGGGCCCACAATGAGCAGTTCTTC. The chain combines TRBV3-1 (or the pseudogene TRBV3-2) with TRBJ2-1, with TRBD2 matching over 9 bases. Germline values: CDR1 LGHDT, CDR2 YNNKEL (reference sequence). CDR3 length: 16 residues. With 1 base clipped from V and 5 bases from J, the junction kept 6 bases outside the gene matches.

This clone was detected once. The chain joins TRBV4-1 to TRBJ2-1; no firm D call. The CDR3 spans 14 residues. Between the trimmed V and J ends, which lost 0 bases and 4 bases, there was a span of 7 bases. Germline V CDR1 and CDR2: MGHRA, YSYEKL. CDR3 nucleotides: TGCGCCAGCAGCCAAGAAGTGAGTTACAATGAGCAGTTCTTC. Translation: CASSQEVSYNEQFF.

The chain has TRBV3-1 (or the pseudogene TRBV3-2) and TRBJ2-7, with 7 bases that match TRBD1. The CDR3 is 15 amino acids. CDR1 and CDR2 (germline): LGHDT, YNNKEL (reference sequence). With 4 bases clipped from V and 3 bases from J, the junction kept 9 bases outside the gene matches. CDR3 amino acids: CASSRDGQALYEQYF. The CDR3 nucleotides are TGTGCCAGCAGCCGGGATGGACAGGCCCTCTACGAGCAGTACTTC.

V usage is TRBV9 and J usage is TRBJ2-5; no clear D gene. This CDR3 spans 13 amino acids. V lost 3 bases, J lost 4 bases, and 10 bases lay in between. Germline V gene sequence: CDR1 SGDLS, CDR2 YYNGEE. The CDR3 here is CASSARSGETQYF. The CDR3 nucleotides are TGTGCCAGCAGCGCCCGATCGGGAGAGACCCAGTACTTC.

A note on this clone: The sample contains more than one DNA sequence encoding this CDR3. The chain couples TRBV7-9 to TRBJ2-2; TRBD1 aligns across 8 bases. Per germline, CDR1 SEHNR and CDR2 FQNEAQ (reference sequence). After removal of 6 bases from V and 3 bases from J, the junction contained 6 bases not matched to a gene. The CDR3 has 15 amino acids. The CDR3 DNA reads TGTGCCAGCAGTCTAGGACAGGGAGACACCGGGGAGCTGTTTTTT. Translation: CASSLGQGDTGELFF.

The rearrangement uses TRBV27 and TRBJ2-5, with D perhaps matching TRBD2 (5 bases). The CDR3 has 11 residues. Germline CDR1 reads MNHEY; CDR2 reads SMNVEV (reference sequence). V was clipped by 2 bases and J by 7 bases, with 5 bases between them. CDR3 sequence: CASSLEGTQYF. The CDR3 region has the DNA TGTGCCAGCAGTTTAGAGGGGACCCAGTACTTC.

The V and J genes are TRBV7-3 and TRBJ1-1; 8 bases fit TRBD1. Germline CDR1 reads SGHTA; CDR2 reads FQGTGA. V dropped 4 bases and J dropped 5; count of bases not matched to a gene: 9. The length of the CDR3 is 15 residues. CDR3 in amino acids: CASSYQGAPGTEAFF. The CDR3 DNA reads TGTGCCAGCAGCTATCAGGGGGCGCCGGGAACTGAAGCTTTCTTT.

The rearrangement links TRBV7-9 to TRBJ2-7; D ambiguous. Germline CDR1 is SEHNR and CDR2 is FQNEAQ (reference sequence). Trimming removed 5 bases from V and 4 bases from J, with 6 bases in between. The CDR3 loop spans 11 amino acids. In nucleotides, the CDR3 is TGTGCCAGCAGCCTTACTTACGAGCAGTACTTC. Protein product: CASSLTYEQYF.